Described below is a single TCR beta chain sequence and its context. Its antigen remains unknown. The data are from a study of beta chain features in type 1 diabetes. Whole-study context: Cell yields, gender and age were comparable in patients and healthy donors.

Study results and limitations: The naive, central memory and Treg TCRB repertoires showed an apparent similarity that was greater among patients than among healthy donors. The question left open here concerned HLA type influencing TCRB rearrangement. Among all four CD4+ subsets, Type 1 diabetes patients had TCRB CDR3s that were moderately but significantly shorter.

The isolated RNA, all of it, was reverse transcribed, so expressed TCRB transcripts were what got sequenced. Repertoires were generated with immunoSEQ multiplex PCR, while TCRdb's copy carries only in-frame clones and drops some. This sample has some 280,000 clones, with about 13% found just once. The germline V and J ends were trimmed by 1 base and 6 bases, with 7 bases remaining between them. Germline CDR1 is MNHNY and CDR2 is SVGAGI (reference sequence). The CDR3 runs 12 residues. Purities over 98% were achieved in all sorted populations. J is TRBJ2-7 and V is TRBV6-6, with no clear D. The sequence derives from a man aged 25-40 years with type 1 diabetes. Input material: naive CD4+ T cells from blood. The CDR3 loop is CASSYLGVEQYF. DNA of the CDR3: TGTGCCAGCAGTTACTTAGGAGTCGAGCAGTACTTC.